These 20 T cell receptor beta chains were sequenced from one sample in a study of blood T cell repertoires in COVID-19. Assay: immunoSEQ multiplex PCR; the TCRdb copy retains only in-frame clones and omits some. The sample lists fewer than 400,000 clones; 75% to 90% were seen once. The sequenced sample was PBMCs or T cells enriched from blood (not recorded which). The receptor set was obtained from a man aged 30 to 45 who had recovered from COVID-19.

J is TRBJ2-5 and V is TRBV9; possibly TRBD2 for D (7 bases). Germline V lookup: CDR1 SGDLS, CDR2 YYNGEE. This CDR3 region has 15 residues. Trimming stripped 2 bases from V and 1 base from J, with 12 bases between. This CDR3 is CASSVRGALQETQYF. CDR3 DNA: TGTGCCAGCAGCGTCCGGGGGGCCCTCCAAGAGACCCAGTACTTC.

The rearrangement links TRBV18 to TRBJ1-5; D uncertain. Looked up from germline, CDR1 is KGHSH and CDR2 is LQKENI. The CDR3 runs to 15 residues. The V end was cut by 3 bases, the J end by 0 bases, with 9 bases between. Here the CDR3 DNA reads TGTGCCAGCTCACCGGGAGTGGATAGCAATCAGCCCCAGCATTTT. Translated: CASSPGVDSNQPQHF.

This chain uses TRBV5-1 with TRBJ2-1, with 7 bases fitting TRBD2. With V trimmed by 1 base and J by 12 bases, 16 bases remained unmatched. The germline CDR1 and CDR2 sequences are SGHRS and YFSETQ. The length of the CDR3 is 16 residues. CDR3 sequence reads: CASSLWAGDPGDAQFF. Written as DNA, the CDR3 is TGCGCCAGCAGCTTGTGGGCGGGGGACCCGGGAGATGCGCAGTTCTTC.

The chain couples TRBV11-3 to TRBJ2-5, with TRBD2 matching 16 bases. V lost 5 bases to trimming and J lost 1 base; unmatched junction nucleotides: 7. The germline V gene has CDR1 SGHNT and CDR2 YENEEA. The CDR3 length is 18 residues. The CDR3 DNA reads as TGTGCCAGCAGCCCGGGACTAGCGGGGGGGCCGAGCCAAGAGACCCAGTACTTC. Its translation is CASSPGLAGGPSQETQYF.

This clone was found a few times. The chain links TRBV28 to TRBJ1-6, with D possibly being TRBD1 (5 bases). CDR1 is MDHEN, CDR2 SYDVKM, per germline. V lost 3 bases, J lost 6 bases, and 9 bases lay in between. The CDR3 spans 14 residues. In DNA form, the CDR3 reads TGTGCCAGCAGTTTTGGGGCCTCTAATTCACCCCTCCACTTT. Its protein product is CASSFGASNSPLHF.

The chain links TRBV5-5 to TRBJ1-1, with 9 bases aligning to TRBD1. This CDR3 has 16 residues. In germline, CDR1 is SGHKS, CDR2 YYEKEE (reference sequence). Trimming took 4 bases from V and 1 from J; bases not matched to a gene: 8. The CDR3 spells CASSLRTGAGNTEAFF. CDR3 in DNA: TGTGCCAGCAGCCTCCGGACAGGGGCCGGGAACACTGAAGCTTTCTTT.

The rearrangement links TRBV15 to TRBJ2-3; D possibly corresponds to TRBD1 (6 bases). Per the germline V gene, CDR1 is LNHNV and CDR2 is YYDKDF (reference sequence). The V gene lost 4 bases and the J gene lost 1 base, with 12 bases spanning the gap. This CDR3 region has 15 residues. The CDR3 is CATSNRDIGTDTQYF. The CDR3 DNA reads as TGTGCCACCAGCAACCGGGACATCGGCACAGATACGCAGTATTTT.

The chain links TRBV3-1 (or the pseudogene TRBV3-2) to TRBJ1-2; D gene unclear. V lost 3 bases, J lost 8 bases, and 22 bases lay in between. This CDR3 is built from 16 residues. Germline V gene data show CDR1 as LGHDT and CDR2 as YNNKEL (reference sequence). As DNA, the CDR3 is TGTGCCAGCAGCCACAAACTTCGGGTCTCTTCCAGAGGCTACACCTTC. It yields the protein CASSHKLRVSSRGYTF.

V is TRBV6-1 and J is TRBJ2-7, with 7 bases lining up with TRBD2. Trimming removed 2 bases from V and 4 bases from J; junction bases left unmatched: 5. This CDR3 comprises 14 residues. Looked up from germline, CDR1 is MNHNS and CDR2 is SASEGT. DNA of the CDR3: TGTGCCAGCAGTGAACCGGGGGGATTGTACGAGCAGTACTTC. This translates into CASSEPGGLYEQYF.

This chain connects TRBV9 to TRBJ2-5; 9 bases align to TRBD2. Losses at the gene ends were 3 bases for V and 4 bases for J; bases not matched to a gene: 10. This CDR3 has 16 amino acids. CDR1 is SGDLS, CDR2 YYNGEE, per germline. This CDR3 is CASSAGLANSLETQYF. In DNA, the CDR3 is TGTGCCAGCAGCGCGGGACTAGCCAATTCTTTAGAGACCCAGTACTTC.

The chain combines TRBV10-3 with TRBJ2-7; 10 bases are a match to TRBD1. The CDR3 is made up of 14 amino acids. V trimming: 5 bases; J trimming: 7 bases; junction bases outside the gene matches: 8. Germline assignment: CDR1 ENHRY and CDR2 SYGVKD. The DNA for the CDR3 is TGTGCCATCAGTTTCAGACAGGGGGCTGGTGAGCAGTACTTC. It yields the protein CAISFRQGAGEQYF.

The rearrangement uses TRBV2 and TRBJ2-7, with D possibly TRBD1 on 5 matching bases. Trimming pared 1 base from V and 2 bases from J, leaving 12 bases between. The CDR3 consists of 15 residues. Germline V CDR1 and CDR2: SNHLY, FYNNEI. CDR3 in DNA: TGTGCCAGCAGTGAAGATGGGGCCGCAACCTACGAGCAGTACTTC. Translation: CASSEDGAATYEQYF.

The rearrangement joins TRBV10-3 to TRBJ2-3, with TRBD2 matching over 15 bases. There are 16 residues in the CDR3. Per germline, CDR1 ENHRY and CDR2 SYGVKD. Trimming at V came to 7 bases and at J to 5 bases, leaving 7 bases not matched to a gene. This CDR3 reads CAINLGLAGGVDTQYF. CDR3 in DNA: TGTGCCATCAACCTCGGACTAGCGGGGGGGGTAGATACGCAGTATTTT.

The chain recombines TRBV3-1 (or the pseudogene TRBV3-2) with TRBJ1-2, with D perhaps matching TRBD1 (5 bases). Trimming stripped 3 bases from V and 2 bases from J, with 13 bases between. CDR1 is LGHDT and CDR2 is YNNKEL in the germline V gene (reference sequence). This CDR3 is 15 amino acids long. The CDR3 region is CASSHRGGRNYGYTF. CDR3 DNA: TGTGCCAGCAGCCATCGGGGGGGGAGGAACTATGGCTACACCTTC.

This clone was seen a handful of times. This chain links TRBV9 with TRBJ2-2; 10 bases match TRBD2. V was clipped by 4 bases and J by 5 bases; unmatched bases: 8. The CDR3 runs 16 residues. Germline CDR1 is SGDLS and CDR2 is YYNGEE. The CDR3 loop is CASSPPGSGGTGELFF. The DNA of the CDR3 is TGTGCCAGCAGCCCTCCCGGTAGCGGGGGGACCGGGGAGCTGTTTTTT.

This chain joins TRBV6-1 and TRBJ2-7, with 9 bases fitting TRBD1. Trimming removed 0 bases from V and 4 bases from J; junction bases left unmatched: 4. Germline assignment: CDR1 MNHNS and CDR2 SASEGT. This CDR3 spans 15 amino acids. CDR3 in amino acids: CASSEAYDRGYEQYF. CDR3 coding DNA: TGTGCCAGCAGTGAAGCGTACGACAGGGGGTACGAGCAGTACTTC.

V gene TRBV5-4 combines with J gene TRBJ2-5; maybe TRBD1 (6 bases). Trimming stripped 2 bases from V and 2 bases from J, with 13 bases between. The CDR3 extends over 15 amino acids. The germline V gene has CDR1 SGHNT and CDR2 YYREEE (reference sequence). The CDR3 reads CASSFSGGKQETQYF. CDR3 nucleotide sequence: TGTGCCAGCAGCTTCTCTGGGGGCAAACAAGAGACCCAGTACTTC.

V is TRBV5-6 and J is TRBJ2-5, with D possibly TRBD2 on 6 matching bases. The CDR3 runs 19 residues. V was shortened by 4 bases and J by 2 bases, with 27 bases between the two germline ends. In germline, CDR1 is SGHDT, CDR2 YYEEEE. Written as DNA, the CDR3 is TGTGCCAGCAGCCCTAACCGGGACTCAAAACTAGCCTTACAAGAGACCCAGTACTTC. Its translation is CASSPNRDSKLALQETQYF. The full variable domain, completed using reference TRBV5-6 and TRBJ2-5, is DAGVTQSPTHLIKTRGQQVTLRCSPKSGHDTVSWYQQALGQGPQFIFQYYEEEERQRGNFPDRFSGHQFPNYSSELNVNALLLGDSALYLCASSPNRDSKLALQETQYFGPGTRLLVL.

The chain links TRBV5-8 to TRBJ2-2; 7 nucleotides agree with TRBD2. The V segment lost 1 base and the J segment 7 bases; nucleotides outside the gene matches: 10. Germline loops: CDR1 SGHTS, CDR2 YDEGEE. This CDR3 has 16 amino acids. The CDR3 reads CASSLYQRGPLGELFF. In DNA form, the CDR3 reads TGTGCCAGCAGCTTGTACCAGCGGGGTCCCCTCGGGGAGCTGTTTTTT.

The rearrangement uses TRBV28 and TRBJ2-5; possibly TRBD2 for D (7 bases). With 1 base removed from V and 2 bases from J, the gap between germline ends came to 20 bases. The CDR3 runs 18 residues. CDR1 MDHEN and CDR2 SYDVKM come from the germline V gene. The CDR3 nucleotides read TGTGCCAGCAGTTTATACACACCCGGGGAGGGGGTACAAGAGACCCAGTACTTC. The encoded protein is CASSLYTPGEGVQETQYF.